The rows below give T cell receptor beta chains drawn from one sample of a study of blood T cell repertoires in COVID-19. Profiled with immunoSEQ multiplex PCR; TCRdb holds only in-frame clones, not every one. The profile covers about 200,000 clones, with roughly 90% appearing a single time and about 4% taken by the ten largest. The specimen was PBMCs or T cells enriched from blood (not recorded which). These receptors were obtained from a young woman with acute COVID-19. The CDR3 runs from the conserved cysteine through the conserved F or W. A D gene is named only where the DNA matches it firmly. A row's size may be missing; if present it is once, few, many or a size class.

cdr3_nt cdr3_aa j_call v_call d_call clone_size
TGCAGCGCCTGGGCGGCTAGCGGGGGGGGGAATGAGCAGTTCTTC CSAWAASGGGNEQFF TRBJ2-1 TRBV29-1 TRBD2 .
TGTGCCACCAGTGATATTACTAGCGGGCCCCGCCTCCAAGAGACCCAGTACTTC CATSDITSGPRLQETQYF TRBJ2-5 TRBV24-1 TRBD2 .
TGTGCCAGCAGCTTGGAGACAGGGGCTAATGAAAAACTGTTTTTT CASSLETGANEKLFF TRBJ1-4 TRBV5-4 TRBD1 .
TGTGCCAGCAGCGTTTCCCGGGACAGGGAGGGCTCGGTCTCGGACAATGAGCAGTTCTTC CASSVSRDREGSVSDNEQFF TRBJ2-1 TRBV2 TRBD1 .
TGTGCCAGCAGTTTATCGGGCAGGGGCCGGGCGATGGGTGAGCAGTACTTC CASSLSGRGRAMGEQYF TRBJ2-7 TRBV28 . .
TGTGCCTGGAGTGTTGGACACAATAGCAATCAGCCCCAGCATTTT CAWSVGHNSNQPQHF TRBJ1-5 TRBV30 . once
TGTGCCAGCAGAGACCCGGGGGACTTCTATGGCTACACCTTC CASRDPGDFYGYTF TRBJ1-2 TRBV6-5 . .
TGCGCCAGCAGCCCTACCGGGACAGGGTTCCACGAGCAGTACTTC CASSPTGTGFHEQYF TRBJ2-7 TRBV5-1 TRBD1 .
TGTGCCAGTAGGACGGGTCCCAGAAATGAGCAGTTCTTC CASRTGPRNEQFF TRBJ2-1 TRBV19 . few
TGTGCCAGTAGTACGGGACAGGGTGGCGTAAGGACTGAAGCTTTCTTT CASSTGQGGVRTEAFF TRBJ1-1 TRBV19 TRBD1 .
TGTGCCACCAGCAGAGAAAGGGGGAACTATGGCTACACCTTC CATSRERGNYGYTF TRBJ1-2 TRBV15 . few
TGTGCCACCCGGCCGGCAGGGCTTCCACCCCTCCACTTT CATRPAGLPPLHF TRBJ1-6 TRBV6-5 . .
TGCGCCAGCAGTGCGGGGACAGAGGCGGTGCAGTATTTT CASSAGTEAVQYF TRBJ2-3 TRBV10-1 TRBD1 .
TGTGCCAGCAGTTTATACGGCAGGGGAGGGGAAAAACTGTTTTTT CASSLYGRGGEKLFF TRBJ1-4 TRBV28 . .
TGTGCCAGCACCCTGGACATAACTAACTATGGCTACACCTTC CASTLDITNYGYTF TRBJ1-2 TRBV6-5 . .
TGTGCCAGCAGCCAAACCGGGAGTTATAATGAAAAACTGTTTTTT CASSQTGSYNEKLFF TRBJ1-4 TRBV3-1/TRBV3-2 . .
TGTGCCAGCACCACAGGGGGTAGGTCACCCCTCCACTTT CASTTGGRSPLHF TRBJ1-6 TRBV2 TRBD1 once
TGTGCCACCAGCGCCACTAGCGGGGGGAGACAAGAGACCCAGTACTTC CATSATSGGRQETQYF TRBJ2-5 TRBV24-1 TRBD2 once
TGCGCCAGCAGCTCTAGCGGGGGACCCACTTTTTCGCAGTATTTT CASSSSGGPTFSQYF TRBJ2-3 TRBV5-1 TRBD2 .
TGTGCCAGCAGCGTGGGACAGGGGTATAATTCACCCCTCCACTTT CASSVGQGYNSPLHF TRBJ1-6 TRBV5-4 TRBD1 .
TGTGCCAGCAGCCTCCAAGCGGGCAGGGAGAACACTGAAGCTTTCTTT CASSLQAGRENTEAFF TRBJ1-1 TRBV11-2 . .
TGTGCCAGCAGCTTAGGGAGCGGGGGGAGGTCTGAGCAGTTCTTC CASSLGSGGRSEQFF TRBJ2-1 TRBV11-3 TRBD2 .
TGTGCCAGCACTAGGCTGGGGAACACCGGGGAGCTGTTTTTT CASTRLGNTGELFF TRBJ2-2 TRBV6-5 . .
TGTGCCAGCAGCCAAGCGGTCGGGAGCACCTTC CASSQAVGSTF TRBJ1-2 TRBV14 . .
TGCAGCGCTCAACCCGTCGGTCTACAGTGGACTGAAGCTTTCTTT CSAQPVGLQWTEAFF TRBJ1-1 TRBV29-1 . .
TGCGCCAGCAGCCTCAAAGGGGGGGAAACTGAAGCTTTCTTT CASSLKGGETEAFF TRBJ1-1 TRBV4-3 . .
TGTGCCAGCAGTGAAAGCGCCTACGAGCAGTACTTC CASSESAYEQYF TRBJ2-7 TRBV25-1 . .
TGCGCCAGCAGCATTGACACCGGTCGGGGACAGCCCCAGCATTTT CASSIDTGRGQPQHF TRBJ1-5 TRBV5-1 . .
TGTGCCAGCAGCCCACGGACAGTCCAAGAGACCCAGTACTTC CASSPRTVQETQYF TRBJ2-5 TRBV7-6 . .
TGTGCCAGCAGCTTCAGACTAGCGGGGTACGAGCAGTACTTC CASSFRLAGYEQYF TRBJ2-7 TRBV11-2 TRBD2 .
TGCGCCAGCAGCAGGGGACAGGTGAACACTGAAGCTTTCTTT CASSRGQVNTEAFF TRBJ1-1 TRBV5-1 TRBD1 .
TGTGCCAGCAGCCTCCACAGGGGGCTACAAGAGACCCAGTACTTC CASSLHRGLQETQYF TRBJ2-5 TRBV28 TRBD1 .
TGTGCCAGCAGTTTATTAGCAGGGGTTGGCAATCAGCCCCAGCATTTT CASSLLAGVGNQPQHF TRBJ1-5 TRBV28 . .
TGTGCCAGCAGCCAAGACGGGACTAGCGCCTACAATGAGCAGTTCTTC CASSQDGTSAYNEQFF TRBJ2-1 TRBV4-2 TRBD2 .
TGTGCCACCTGGATATTAGGAGAGAGAGACAATGAGCAGTTCTTC CATWILGERDNEQFF TRBJ2-1 TRBV24-1 . once
TGTGCCAGTTTGGCGACAGGGGGCTTTGGCTACACCTTC CASLATGGFGYTF TRBJ1-2 TRBV19 TRBD1 .
TGTGCCAGCAGCTGGACAGGGGTAACTAATGAAAAACTGTTTTTT CASSWTGVTNEKLFF TRBJ1-4 TRBV6-5 TRBD1 once
TGTGCCAGCAGTGATCTACCCCCTAGCGAGCAGTTCTTC CASSDLPPSEQFF TRBJ2-1 TRBV2 . once
TGTGCCACCCCGTTGGGGGGGGGCCATGATGAGCAGTTCTTC CATPLGGGHDEQFF TRBJ2-1 TRBV2 . .
TGTGCCAGCAGTTACGGGTGGGCAAGCTATGATGGGTACACCTTC CASSYGWASYDGYTF TRBJ1-2 TRBV6-5 . .
TGTGCCAGCCGGGGGACAGGCCATTTGAACACTGAAGCTTTCTTT CASRGTGHLNTEAFF TRBJ1-1 TRBV18 TRBD1 .
TGCGCCAGCAGCATTTCCGAGGATAATTCACCCCTCCACTTT CASSISEDNSPLHF TRBJ1-6 TRBV5-1 . .
TGTGCCAGCAGTTTCGACAGGGGACGGGAGACCCAGTACTTC CASSFDRGRETQYF TRBJ2-5 TRBV2 TRBD1 .
TGTGCCAGCAGTTTAGTCGTCGTTAGGAGCTCCTATAATTCACCCCTCCACTTT CASSLVVVRSSYNSPLHF TRBJ1-6 TRBV7-8 . .
TGTGCCAGTAGTAGCCAACAGGGGAGCAATCAGCCCCAGCATTTT CASSSQQGSNQPQHF TRBJ1-5 TRBV19 TRBD1 .
TGTGCCAGCAGCCCCCGACTAGCGGCCGTAACCTACAATGAGCAGTTCTTC CASSPRLAAVTYNEQFF TRBJ2-1 TRBV3-1/TRBV3-2 TRBD2 .
TGTGCCAGCAGCTTAGTGTCAACCGGTGAGTTTGTGCAGTTCTTC CASSLVSTGEFVQFF TRBJ2-1 TRBV7-2 . .
TGTGCCAGCAGCAAGGGACAGACGACTAGCACAGATACGCAGTATTTT CASSKGQTTSTDTQYF TRBJ2-3 TRBV7-9 TRBD1 .
TGTGCCAGCAGCCAAGATTCTAGCGGGGGTCGCGAGCAGTACTTC CASSQDSSGGREQYF TRBJ2-7 TRBV3-1/TRBV3-2 TRBD2 once
TGTGCCAGCAGCAAATGTGGTGGGCAGGGGGTAGAGACCCAGTACTTC CASSKCGGQGVETQYF TRBJ2-5 TRBV21-1 . .
TGCGCCAGCAGCTCCGACAGGGACGGTGAAAAACTGTTTTTT CASSSDRDGEKLFF TRBJ1-4 TRBV5-1 TRBD1 .
TGTGCCAGCAGCTTCACCTCTAGCGGCTACACCTTC CASSFTSSGYTF TRBJ1-2 TRBV7-2 . .
TGTGCCAGCAGCGTAGGTTTAACAGGGTCCATGAACACTGAAGCTTTCTTT CASSVGLTGSMNTEAFF TRBJ1-1 TRBV9 . .
TGCGCCAGCAGCCTAGGCGGGGGGAATGAGCAGTTCTTC CASSLGGGNEQFF TRBJ2-1 TRBV4-1 TRBD2 .
TGTGCCAGTAGTATGGGCAGTAGCTCCTATAATTCACCCCTCCACTTT CASSMGSSSYNSPLHF TRBJ1-6 TRBV19 . .
TGTGCCAGCAGCCAAGACTGGGCCGTGGGTGCCTACACCTTC CASSQDWAVGAYTF TRBJ1-2 TRBV3-1/TRBV3-2 . .
TGTGCCAGCAGCCCGACCGGTACATCGGGTGAAAAACTGTTTTTT CASSPTGTSGEKLFF TRBJ1-4 TRBV7-8 . .
TGTGCCAGCTCTTCGACAGGGGGCAGGCCCCAGCATTTT CASSSTGGRPQHF TRBJ1-5 TRBV25-1 TRBD1 .
TGTGCCAGCAGCCCCCAGGGGCGTGAAAAACTGTTTTTT CASSPQGREKLFF TRBJ1-4 TRBV5-8 . .
TGCGCCAGCAGCCAAGATGGGAGGTCAGCGGGGGCCAGCTACCCCACAGATACGCAGTATTTT CASSQDGRSAGASYPTDTQYF TRBJ2-3 TRBV4-1 TRBD2 .